The 20 T cell receptor beta chains below come from one sample, sequenced in a study of blood T cell repertoires in COVID-19. Clones were read by immunoSEQ multiplex PCR, and TCRdb kept only the in-frame ones, dropping some. This sample has just over 300,000 clones, with almost 90% found just once. Material for sequencing was PBMCs or T cells enriched from blood (not recorded which). The receptors shown here come from a woman between 18 and 29 years old with acute COVID-19.

The chain carries TRBV6-5 and TRBJ1-2; unclear D gene. Trimming took off 4 bases at V and 8 bases at J, with 14 bases between the two ends. CDR1 MNHEY and CDR2 SVGAGI come from the germline V gene. The CDR3 totals 13 residues. In DNA form, the CDR3 reads TGTGCCAGCAGTTCCGCACAGAGGGAGGGCTACACCTTC. Translated: CASSSAQREGYTF.

The chain carries TRBV2 and TRBJ1-2; 10 bases are shared with TRBD1. V was pared by 5 bases and J by 8 bases, with 11 bases of the junction left unmatched. This CDR3 region has 15 residues. Germline lookup yields CDR1 SNHLY and CDR2 FYNNEI. The CDR3 protein is CASSFERTGGWGYTF. Here the CDR3 DNA reads TGTGCCAGCAGTTTCGAACGGACAGGGGGATGGGGCTACACCTTC. Complete variable domain (other parts from reference TRBV2 and TRBJ1-2): EPEVTQTPSHQVTQMGQEVILRCVPISNHLYFYWYRQILGQKVEFLVSFYNNEISEKSEIFDDQFSVERPDGSNFTLKIRSTKLEDSAMYFCASSFERTGGWGYTFGSGTRLTVV.

The V call is TRBV18, the J call TRBJ2-7; TRBD1 matches at 9 bases. There are 15 residues in the CDR3. Trimming cost V 2 bases and J 2 bases; bases outside gene matches: 4. Germline V lookup: CDR1 KGHSH, CDR2 LQKENI. In DNA form, the CDR3 reads TGTGCCAGCTCACCATCCCGGGACAGGGCCTACGAGCAGTACTTC. Its translation: CASSPSRDRAYEQYF.

The chain is built from TRBV28 and TRBJ2-5; 9 bases align to TRBD1. The CDR3 extends over 14 amino acids. V dropped 7 bases and J dropped 5; count of bases not matched to a gene: 8. Germline V gene sequence: CDR1 MDHEN, CDR2 SYDVKM. The CDR3 DNA reads as TGTGCCAGCAACCCGGACAGGGGCGAGGAGACCCAGTACTTC. This sequence encodes CASNPDRGEETQYF.

This chain connects TRBV11-1 to TRBJ2-7; 7 bases match TRBD2. CDR3 length: 13 amino acids. Trimming cost V 0 bases and J 7 bases; bases outside gene matches: 3. Germline V lookup: CDR1 SGHAT, CDR2 FQDESV (reference sequence). The CDR3 bases are TGTGCCAGCAGCTTAGCGTCGGGGGGAGAGCAGTACTTC. It specifies CASSLASGGEQYF. Based on the CDR3 plus reference TRBV11-1 and TRBJ2-7, the full variable domain is EAEVAQSPRYKITEKSQAVAFWCDPISGHATLYWYRQILGQGPELLVQFQDESVVDDSQLPKDRFSAERLKGVDSTLKIQPAELGDSAMYLCASSLASGGEQYFGPGTRLTVT.

The V gene is TRBV5-5, the J gene TRBJ1-1; D unclear. Germline loops: CDR1 SGHKS, CDR2 YYEKEE (reference sequence). V gave up 1 base and J gave up 3 bases, with 10 bases separating them. This CDR3 has 14 amino acids. The DNA of the CDR3 is TGTGCCAGCAGCTTGAGGCAGGTATACACTGAAGCTTTCTTT. It encodes CASSLRQVYTEAFF. Full variable domain (outside the CDR3, taken from reference TRBV5-5 and TRBJ1-1): DAGVTQSPTHLIKTRGQQVTLRCSPISGHKSVSWYQQVLGQGPQFIFQYYEKEERGRGNFPDRFSARQFPNYSSELNVNALLLGDSALYLCASSLRQVYTEAFFGQGTRLTVV.

The gene calls are TRBV28 and TRBJ1-2; 12 nucleotides line up with TRBD1. CDR1 and CDR2 (germline): MDHEN, SYDVKM. This CDR3 comprises 16 residues. Trimming took 6 bases from V and 0 from J; bases not matched to a gene: 5. In nucleotides, the CDR3 is TGTGCCAGCAGCCGGGACAGGGGGCTGTCTAACTATGGCTACACCTTC. It translates to CASSRDRGLSNYGYTF.

The rearrangement joins TRBV27 to TRBJ2-5, with D possibly being TRBD1 (6 bases). The germline V gene has CDR1 MNHEY and CDR2 SMNVEV (reference sequence). Trimming removed 8 bases at V and 3 bases at J, with 16 bases between. This CDR3 region has 14 residues. The CDR3 spells CASGGSRTEETQYF. The CDR3 coding sequence is TGTGCCAGCGGGGGCTCGAGGACTGAAGAGACCCAGTACTTC.

The CDR3 loop is CASSIRRGRQGADTQYF. The CDR3 DNA reads TGTGCCAGTAGTATTAGAAGAGGTCGGCAGGGGGCAGATACGCAGTATTTT. The J gene is TRBJ2-3, the V gene TRBV19, with 7 positions matching TRBD1. Trimming took 3 bases from V and 4 from J; bases not matched to a gene: 13. From germline, CDR1 is LNHDA and CDR2 SQIVND (reference sequence). The CDR3 consists of 17 residues.

This chain uses TRBV19 with TRBJ1-2; no clear D gene. Trimming pared 10 bases from V and 1 base from J, leaving 10 bases between. Per the germline V gene, CDR1 is LNHDA and CDR2 is SQIVND (reference sequence). The CDR3 runs 12 residues. This CDR3 is CATRRGNYGYTF. The CDR3 DNA is TGTGCCACCCGCCGGGGTAACTATGGCTACACCTTC.

The chain is built from TRBV28 and TRBJ2-7; no clear D. The CDR3 covers 13 residues. The germline V gene has CDR1 MDHEN and CDR2 SYDVKM. The V and J ends lost 2 bases and 5 bases respectively, with 10 bases between them. This CDR3 is CASSLAVKHEQYF. The CDR3 bases are TGTGCCAGCAGTTTAGCGGTAAAGCACGAGCAGTACTTC. Drawing the rest from reference TRBV28 and TRBJ2-7, the complete variable domain is DVKVTQSSRYLVKRTGEKVFLECVQDMDHENMFWYRQDPGLGLRLIYFSYDVKMKEKGDIPEGYSVSREKKERFSLILESASTNQTSMYLCASSLAVKHEQYFGPGTRLTVT.

The CDR3 coding sequence is TGTGCCAGTTGTCGGGACAGAGCCTCGGAGCAGTACTTC. Translation: CASCRDRASEQYF. The chain combines TRBV2 with TRBJ2-7; 7 bases are shared with TRBD1. CDR3 length equals 13 residues. Germline lookup yields CDR1 SNHLY and CDR2 FYNNEI. The trim removed 9 bases at V and 7 bases at J, leaving 12 bases unmatched.

This chain uses TRBV27 with TRBJ2-7, with TRBD2 matching 11 bases. The V and J ends lost 2 bases and 2 bases, in that order; junction bases with no gene match: 2. CDR1 is MNHEY, CDR2 SMNVEV, per germline (reference sequence). CDR3 size: 15 residues. The CDR3 sequence: CASSLRLAGPYEQYF. The DNA for the CDR3 is TGTGCCAGCAGTTTAAGACTAGCGGGACCCTACGAGCAGTACTTC.

The chain links TRBV15 to TRBJ2-2; 8 bases agree with TRBD2. V lost 1 base to trimming and J lost 5 bases; unmatched junction nucleotides: 9. This CDR3 is 17 amino acids long. The germline V gene encodes CDR1 LNHNV and CDR2 YYDKDF (reference sequence). The CDR3 sequence is CATSRVRGLDLTGELFF. The DNA of the CDR3 is TGTGCCACCAGCAGAGTCCGGGGACTAGATCTGACCGGGGAGCTGTTTTTT.

This chain uses TRBV9 with TRBJ1-1, with D maybe TRBD1 (6 bases). V was cut by 0 bases and J by 0 bases, with 6 bases left in between. Germline CDR1 is SGDLS and CDR2 is YYNGEE. This CDR3 comprises 14 residues. CDR3: CASSVDRVNTEAFF. In DNA form, the CDR3 reads TGTGCCAGCAGCGTAGACAGGGTGAACACTGAAGCTTTCTTT.

The CDR3 reads CASSRSTGGIDEQYF. CDR3 in DNA: TGTGCCAGCTCACGGTCGACAGGGGGCATCGACGAGCAGTACTTC. The rearrangement uses TRBV18 and TRBJ2-7, with 10 bases fitting TRBD1. Unmatched junction bases numbered 8, after V lost 4 bases and J lost 5 bases. The CDR3 runs to 15 residues. Looked up from germline, CDR1 is KGHSH and CDR2 is LQKENI.

The CDR3 DNA reads as TGTGCCAGCAGCCCCATGGCAGGGGGCCCGAGTTGGGGCGAGCAGTACTTC. It codes for CASSPMAGGPSWGEQYF. The chain couples TRBV3-1 (or the pseudogene TRBV3-2) to TRBJ2-7; 8 positions match TRBD1. V shed 4 bases and J 6 bases; nucleotides not matched to a gene: 17. Germline V gene lookup returns CDR1 LGHDT and CDR2 YNNKEL (reference sequence). The CDR3 contains 17 residues.

A single count supports this clone. The chain combines TRBV19 with TRBJ1-1, with 8 bases that match TRBD1. Germline V lookup: CDR1 LNHDA, CDR2 SQIVND (reference sequence). The CDR3 extends over 13 amino acids. V was pared by 8 bases and J by 3 bases, with 5 bases of the junction left unmatched. CDR3 bases: TGTGCCAGTTCCCAGGACAGGGACACTGAAGCTTTCTTT. Encoded protein: CASSQDRDTEAFF.

This clone was recorded only once. The V call is TRBV11-2, the J call TRBJ1-3; weak D call: TRBD1 (5 bases). The CDR3 spans 15 residues. V lost 1 base to trimming and J lost 0 bases, with 7 bases between them. CDR1 SGHAT and CDR2 FQNNGV come from the germline V gene. CDR3 sequence: CASSLGQRSGNTIYF. The CDR3 coding sequence is TGTGCCAGCAGCTTAGGACAGCGCTCTGGAAACACCATATATTTT.

The chain couples TRBV5-1 to TRBJ2-2; TRBD2 matches at 11 bases. Germline loops: CDR1 SGHRS, CDR2 YFSETQ. The length of the CDR3 is 18 residues. Losses at the gene ends were 3 bases for V and 6 bases for J; bases not matched to a gene: 13. The CDR3 coding sequence is TGCGCCAGCAGCTCCTTAGCGGGAGGGCCGACCAGGGCCGGGGAGCTGTTTTTT. Amino acids: CASSSLAGGPTRAGELFF.